The T cell receptor (beta chain) described here comes from a study of vaccination and CD4 T cells after COVID-19. Across the whole study: Cells were stimulated with overlapping spike peptide pools from SARS-CoV-2, HCoV-NL63, HCoV-OC43 and HCoV-229E.

Cultured CD4+ T cells had their DNA profiled by the Oncomine TCR Beta short-read assay. Genomic DNA was isolated from cultured CD4+ T cells. TCRdb re-analysed the PCR reads in MiXCR, keeping a single row per CDR3 protein. The repertoire holds 7,000 or so distinct CDR3 sequences, with about 38% as singletons. This CDR3 is 15 amino acids long. The germline V and J ends were trimmed by 2 bases and 5 bases, with 16 bases remaining between them. Germline V CDR1 and CDR2: SGHRS, YFSETQ. As regards this clonotype: What it binds is not known.

The treatment was: roughly ten-day PBMC culture with coronavirus spike peptide pools or control peptides (ViraFEST assay). It was before the COVID-19 pandemic (2011-2018) that the unexposed donor's CD4+ T cells were collected. The study's findings and limits: The median count of SARS-CoV-2-reactive clonotypes rose from roughly 21 to 40, not significantly.

What was sequenced was CD4+ T cells from blood, cultured in vitro. The rearrangement uses TRBV5-1 and TRBJ1-1, with no clear D. This clonotype was obtained from a human donor in good health. In nucleotides, the CDR3 is TGCGCCAGCAGCTTTGTGACAACGGGAGGGACTGAAGCTTTCTTT. Its translation is CASSFVTTGGTEAFF.